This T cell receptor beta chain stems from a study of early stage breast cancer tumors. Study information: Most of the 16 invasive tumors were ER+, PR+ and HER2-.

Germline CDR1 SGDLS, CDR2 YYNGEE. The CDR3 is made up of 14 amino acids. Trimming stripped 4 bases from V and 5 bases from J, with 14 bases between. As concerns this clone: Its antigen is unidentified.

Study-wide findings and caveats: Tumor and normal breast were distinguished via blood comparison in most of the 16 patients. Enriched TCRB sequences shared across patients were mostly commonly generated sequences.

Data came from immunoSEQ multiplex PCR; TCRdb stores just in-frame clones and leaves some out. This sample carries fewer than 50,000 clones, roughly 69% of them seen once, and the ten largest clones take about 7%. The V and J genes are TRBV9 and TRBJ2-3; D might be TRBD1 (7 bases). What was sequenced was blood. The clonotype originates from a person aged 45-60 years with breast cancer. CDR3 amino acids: CASSRRQGGDTQYF. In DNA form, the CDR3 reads TGTGCCAGCAGCCGCCGACAGGGAGGAGATACGCAGTATTTT.